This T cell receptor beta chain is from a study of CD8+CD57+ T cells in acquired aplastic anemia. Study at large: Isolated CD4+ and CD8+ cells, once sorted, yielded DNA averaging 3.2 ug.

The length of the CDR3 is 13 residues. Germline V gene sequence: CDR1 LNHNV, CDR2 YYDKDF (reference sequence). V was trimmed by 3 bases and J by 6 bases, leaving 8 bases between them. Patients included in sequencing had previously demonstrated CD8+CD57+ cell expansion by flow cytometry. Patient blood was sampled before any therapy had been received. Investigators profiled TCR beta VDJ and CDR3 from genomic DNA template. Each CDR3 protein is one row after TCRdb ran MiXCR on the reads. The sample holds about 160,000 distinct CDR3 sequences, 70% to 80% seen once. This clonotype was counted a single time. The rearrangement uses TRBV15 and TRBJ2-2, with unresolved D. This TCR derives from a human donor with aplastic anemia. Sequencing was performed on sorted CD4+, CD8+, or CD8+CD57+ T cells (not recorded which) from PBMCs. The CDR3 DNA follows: TGTGCCACCAGCAGTACCTGGTCCGGGGAGCTGTTTTTT. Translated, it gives CATSSTWSGELFF.